This T cell receptor beta chain was sequenced during a study of blood T cells in healthy people across ages. Russia was home to the donors, healthy Caucasian individuals aged roughly 6 to 90. The sample, 9 to 10 milliliters of peripheral blood, was drawn from each donor. The CDR3 loop spans 15 amino acids. Trimming left V 2 bases short and J 5 bases short, with 13 bases between. CDR1 is SGHTA, CDR2 FQGNSA, per germline. PCR was performed a second time for about 7 to 12 cycles using a sample-barcoded 5' primer and a J-beta primer mix. TCRdb re-derived calls from the 5' RACE reads in MiXCR, one entry per CDR3 protein. The sample lists 1.4 million or so distinct CDR3 sequences, about 45% seen once, with 4% in the top ten.

The TCR originated in a woman under 30 in good health. The sequenced sample consisted of blood. The chain recombines TRBV7-2 with TRBJ1-5; a weak D match, TRBD1 (5 bases). CDR3 coding DNA: TGTGCCAGCAGCTTAAATCAGGGAGCCCATCAGCCCCAGCATTTT. Translating gives CASSLNQGAHQPQHF.